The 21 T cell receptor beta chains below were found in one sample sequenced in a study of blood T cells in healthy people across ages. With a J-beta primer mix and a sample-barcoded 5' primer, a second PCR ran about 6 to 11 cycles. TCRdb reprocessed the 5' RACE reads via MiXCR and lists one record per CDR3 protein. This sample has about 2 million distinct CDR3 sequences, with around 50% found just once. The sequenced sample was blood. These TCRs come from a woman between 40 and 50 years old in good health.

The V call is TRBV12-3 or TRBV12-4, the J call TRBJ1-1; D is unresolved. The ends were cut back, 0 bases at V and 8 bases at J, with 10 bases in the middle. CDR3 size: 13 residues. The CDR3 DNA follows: TGTGCCAGCAGTTTAGCTCTTATGTTAGAAGCTTTCTTT. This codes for CASSLALMLEAFF.

The CDR3 nucleotides read TGTGCCAGCAGGGGGACAGAGGGCCCAGATACGCAGTATTTT. Encoded protein: CASRGTEGPDTQYF. The rearrangement uses TRBV5-4 and TRBJ2-3; TRBD1 matches 7 bases. Germline CDR1 SGHNT, CDR2 YYREEE (reference sequence). The ends lost 5 bases at V and 4 bases at J; junction bases unmatched: 7. The CDR3 is 14 residues long.

CDR3 nucleotides: TGCGCCAGCAGCCAAGATATAGGCAGGTCCTACGAGCAGTACTTC. This codes for CASSQDIGRSYEQYF. The rearrangement uses TRBV4-3 and TRBJ2-7, with D hard to call. The CDR3 length is 15 residues. Germline CDR1 is LGHNA and CDR2 is YSLEER. V gave up 0 bases and J gave up 1 base, with 10 bases separating them.

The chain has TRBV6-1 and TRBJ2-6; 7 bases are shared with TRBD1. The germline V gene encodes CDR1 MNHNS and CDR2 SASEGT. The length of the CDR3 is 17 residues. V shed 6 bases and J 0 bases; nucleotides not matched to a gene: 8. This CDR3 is CASSPGQTSSGANVLTF. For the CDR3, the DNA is TGTGCCAGCAGCCCGGGACAGACATCCTCTGGGGCCAACGTCCTGACTTTC.

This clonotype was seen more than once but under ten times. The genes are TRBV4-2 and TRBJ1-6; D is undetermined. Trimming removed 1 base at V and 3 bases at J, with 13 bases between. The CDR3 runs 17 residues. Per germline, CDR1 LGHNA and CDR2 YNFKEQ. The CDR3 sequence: CASSQVITGDYNSPLHF. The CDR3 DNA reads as TGTGCCAGCAGCCAAGTGATTACCGGCGACTATAATTCACCCCTCCACTTT.

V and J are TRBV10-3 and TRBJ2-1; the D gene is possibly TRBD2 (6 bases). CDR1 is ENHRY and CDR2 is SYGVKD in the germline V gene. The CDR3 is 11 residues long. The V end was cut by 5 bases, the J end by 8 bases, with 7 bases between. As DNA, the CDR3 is TGTGCCATCAGTTTAGCGGATGAGCAGTTCTTC. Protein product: CAISLADEQFF.

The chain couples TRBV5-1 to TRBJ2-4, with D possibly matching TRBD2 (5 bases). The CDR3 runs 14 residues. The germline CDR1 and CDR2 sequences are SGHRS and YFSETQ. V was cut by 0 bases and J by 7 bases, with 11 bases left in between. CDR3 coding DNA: TGCGCCAGCAGCTTGGTACTAGGCGGGAACATTCAGTACTTC. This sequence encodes CASSLVLGGNIQYF.

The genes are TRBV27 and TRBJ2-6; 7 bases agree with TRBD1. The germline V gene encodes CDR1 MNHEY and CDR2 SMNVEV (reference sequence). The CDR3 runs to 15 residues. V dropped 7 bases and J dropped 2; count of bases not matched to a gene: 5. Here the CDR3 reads CASNRGVPGANVLTF. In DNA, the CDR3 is TGTGCCAGCAACAGGGGAGTCCCTGGGGCCAACGTCCTGACTTTC.

As DNA, the CDR3 is TGTGCCAGCAGAACTTACAGGGACTCCACAGATACGCAGTATTTT. Protein: CASRTYRDSTDTQYF. This chain joins TRBV6-6 and TRBJ2-3, with D perhaps being TRBD1 or TRBD2 (6 bases each). This CDR3 has 15 residues. The V end lost 6 bases, the J end lost 2 bases, and 15 bases lay between the germline ends. Looked up from germline, CDR1 is MNHNY and CDR2 is SVGAGI (reference sequence).

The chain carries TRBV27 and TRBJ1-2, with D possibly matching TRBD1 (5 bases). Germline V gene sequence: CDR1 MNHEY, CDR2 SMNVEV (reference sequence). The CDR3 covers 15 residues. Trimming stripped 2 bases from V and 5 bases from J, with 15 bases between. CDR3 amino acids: CASSLIGQGEYGYTF. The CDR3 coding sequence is TGTGCCAGCAGTTTAATCGGCCAGGGAGAATATGGCTACACCTTC.

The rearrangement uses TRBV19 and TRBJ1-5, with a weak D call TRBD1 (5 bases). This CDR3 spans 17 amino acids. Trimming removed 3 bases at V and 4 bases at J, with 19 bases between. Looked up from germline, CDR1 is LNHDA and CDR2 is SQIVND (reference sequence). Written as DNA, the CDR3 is TGTGCCAGTAGTATGGGCGGAGGGGCCTCGGGGAATCAGCCCCAGCATTTT. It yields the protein CASSMGGGASGNQPQHF.

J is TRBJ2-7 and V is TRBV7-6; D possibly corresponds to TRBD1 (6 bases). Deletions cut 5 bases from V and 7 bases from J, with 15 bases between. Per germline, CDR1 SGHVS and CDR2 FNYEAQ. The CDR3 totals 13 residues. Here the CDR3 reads CASSPGHGQEQYF. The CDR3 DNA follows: TGTGCCAGCAGCCCGGGACACGGTCAGGAGCAGTACTTC.

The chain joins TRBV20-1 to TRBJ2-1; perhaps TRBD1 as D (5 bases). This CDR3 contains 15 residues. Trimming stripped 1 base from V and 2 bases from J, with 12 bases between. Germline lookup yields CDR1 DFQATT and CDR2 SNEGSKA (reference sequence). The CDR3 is CSARARDAPYNEQFF. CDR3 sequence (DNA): TGCAGTGCTAGAGCCAGGGATGCGCCCTACAATGAGCAGTTCTTC.

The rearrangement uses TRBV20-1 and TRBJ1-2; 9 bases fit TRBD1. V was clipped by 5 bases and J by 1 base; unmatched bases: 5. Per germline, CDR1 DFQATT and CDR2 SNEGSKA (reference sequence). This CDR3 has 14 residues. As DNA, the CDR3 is TGCAGTGCTTCGACAGGGGGAGATAACTATGGCTACACCTTC. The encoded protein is CSASTGGDNYGYTF.

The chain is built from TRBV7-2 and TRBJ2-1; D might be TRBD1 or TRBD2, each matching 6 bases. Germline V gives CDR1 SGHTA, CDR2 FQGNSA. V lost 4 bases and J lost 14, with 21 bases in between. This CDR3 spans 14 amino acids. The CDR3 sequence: CASSSLVQGGHKFF. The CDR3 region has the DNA TGTGCCAGCAGCTCGCTCGTTCAAGGGGGGCATAAGTTCTTC.

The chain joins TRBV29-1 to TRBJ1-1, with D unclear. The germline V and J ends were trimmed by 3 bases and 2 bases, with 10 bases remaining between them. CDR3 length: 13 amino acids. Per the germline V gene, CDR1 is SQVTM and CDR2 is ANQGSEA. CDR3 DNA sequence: TGCAGCGTTGATAACCCCCTCAACACTGAAGCTTTCTTT. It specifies CSVDNPLNTEAFF.

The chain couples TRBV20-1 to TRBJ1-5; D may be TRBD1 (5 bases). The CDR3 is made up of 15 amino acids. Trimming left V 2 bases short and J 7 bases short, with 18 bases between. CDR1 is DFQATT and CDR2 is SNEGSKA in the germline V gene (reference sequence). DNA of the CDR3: TGCAGTGCTAGAAAAGGCCGGGACCTTAAACAGCCCCAGCATTTT. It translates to CSARKGRDLKQPQHF.

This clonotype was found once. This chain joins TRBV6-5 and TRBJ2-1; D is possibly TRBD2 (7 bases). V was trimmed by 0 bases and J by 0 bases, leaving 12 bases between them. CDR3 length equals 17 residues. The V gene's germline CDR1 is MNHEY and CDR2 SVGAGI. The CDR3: CASSYSGGPSSYNEQFF. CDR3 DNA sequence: TGTGCCAGCAGTTACTCGGGGGGGCCTAGCTCCTACAATGAGCAGTTCTTC.

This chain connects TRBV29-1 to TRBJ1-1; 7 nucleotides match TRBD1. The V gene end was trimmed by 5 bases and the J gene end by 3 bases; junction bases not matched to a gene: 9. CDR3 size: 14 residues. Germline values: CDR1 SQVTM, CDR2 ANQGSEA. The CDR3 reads CSVHLDRDYTEAFF. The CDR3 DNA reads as TGCAGCGTTCACCTAGACAGGGACTACACTGAAGCTTTCTTT.

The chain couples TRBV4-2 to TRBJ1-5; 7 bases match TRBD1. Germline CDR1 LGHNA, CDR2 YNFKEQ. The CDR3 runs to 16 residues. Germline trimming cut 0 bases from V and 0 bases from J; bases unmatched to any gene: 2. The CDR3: CASSQDQGDSNQPQHF. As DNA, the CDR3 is TGTGCCAGCAGCCAAGACCAGGGGGATAGCAATCAGCCCCAGCATTTT.

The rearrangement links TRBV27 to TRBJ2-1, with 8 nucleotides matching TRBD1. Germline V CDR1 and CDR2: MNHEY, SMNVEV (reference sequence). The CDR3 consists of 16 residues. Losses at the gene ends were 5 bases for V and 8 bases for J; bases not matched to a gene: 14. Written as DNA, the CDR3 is TGTGCCAGCAGTACCTACGGGACAGGAGGTGGCTATGAGCAGTTCTTC. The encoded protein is CASSTYGTGGGYEQFF.